What follows are 27 T cell receptor beta chains derived from one specimen sequenced in a study of spatial heterogeneity in lung cancer. Sample time point: sample taken at primary tumor resection. Researchers sequenced whole RNA taken from tumor, nontumor lung or frozen PBMC without sorting. MiXCR was run by TCRdb on the 5' RACE reads, yielding one entry per CDR3 protein. The top ten clones hold 25% of a sample with 30,000 to 40,000 distinct CDR3 sequences, roughly 5.6% of them seen once. This sample comprised PBMCs, obtained at surgery. The receptors were gathered from a female donor with early-stage non-small cell lung cancer.

This clonotype appeared a few times. The V call is TRBV12-3 or TRBV12-4, the J call TRBJ1-1; the D gene is possibly TRBD1 (5 bases). With 2 bases removed from V and 5 bases from J, the gap between germline ends came to 15 bases. CDR3 length equals 15 residues. CDR3 in amino acids: CASSLWGGAGTEAFF. CDR3 coding DNA: TGTGCCAGCAGTTTATGGGGAGGGGCGGGGACTGAAGCTTTCTTT.

This clonotype was seen ten or more times. The chain uses TRBV15 and TRBJ1-2, with D perhaps TRBD1 (5 bases). This CDR3 spans 14 amino acids. Germline CDR1 is LNHNV and CDR2 is YYDKDF (reference sequence). Trimming took off 2 bases at V and 4 bases at J, with 11 bases between the two ends. CDR3 sequence: CATSRQQRGYGYTF. The CDR3 nucleotides are TGTGCCACCAGCAGACAGCAGAGGGGCTATGGCTACACCTTC.

The sample holds many counts of this clonotype. The rearrangement joins TRBV7-3 to TRBJ2-1, with a tentative D call TRBD2 (7 bases). This CDR3 region has 13 residues. The germline CDR1 and CDR2 sequences are SGHTA and FQGTGA. The germline V and J ends were trimmed by 6 bases and 9 bases, with 15 bases remaining between them. In DNA, the CDR3 is TGTGCCAGCAGTCCACGGGGGGCCAGTGAGCAGTTCTTC. Residues: CASSPRGASEQFF.

There are many counts of this clonotype. A much larger clone differs from this one at a single base, so this may be a read error. V gene TRBV5-1 combines with J gene TRBJ2-7, with D uncertain. V was trimmed by 4 bases and J by 0 bases, leaving 2 bases between them. The germline V gene encodes CDR1 SGHRS and CDR2 YFSETQ. This CDR3 spans 11 amino acids. CDR3 DNA: TGCGCCAGCAGCGCCTCCTACGAGCAGTACTTC. It translates to CASSASYEQYF.

This clonotype qualifies as medium-sized. The V gene is TRBV29-1, the J gene TRBJ2-7, with D unclear. V gave up 4 bases and J gave up 6 bases, with 19 bases separating them. Germline lookup yields CDR1 SQVTM and CDR2 ANQGSEA. This CDR3 region has 14 residues. CDR3 coding DNA: TGCAGCGTTGCCCCCACGGGTTTTGGGCTCGAGCAGTACTTC. As protein: CSVAPTGFGLEQYF.

This clonotype was detected ten times or more. V usage is TRBV7-3 and J usage is TRBJ1-1; 9 nucleotides line up with TRBD1. This CDR3 comprises 15 residues. J lost 4 bases, V lost 4 bases, and 7 bases had no gene match. The V gene's germline CDR1 is SGHTA and CDR2 FQGTGA. The CDR3 spells CASSSLDRGGTEAFF. CDR3 nucleotide sequence: TGTGCCAGCAGCTCCCTCGACAGGGGGGGCACTGAAGCTTTCTTT.

V and J are TRBV6-2 or TRBV6-3 and TRBJ2-7, with TRBD2 matching 7 bases. With V trimmed by 10 bases and J by 2 bases, 5 bases remained unmatched. CDR1 MNHEY and CDR2 SVGEGT come from the germline V gene. This CDR3 is 12 amino acids long. The CDR3 spells CAKLGGAYEQYF. For the CDR3, the DNA is TGTGCCAAACTGGGGGGGGCCTACGAGCAGTACTTC.

The J gene is TRBJ1-2, the V gene TRBV5-1, with a possible D match to TRBD1 (5 bases). Trimming removed 1 base from V and 6 bases from J, with 13 bases in between. The CDR3 sequence is 14 residues long. Germline V gene lookup returns CDR1 SGHRS and CDR2 YFSETQ. Here the CDR3 DNA reads TGCGCCAGCAGCTTGTCCGGGGCAGTTGATGGCTACACCTTC. This codes for CASSLSGAVDGYTF.

This CDR3 is CASSFARRMNTEAFF. In DNA form, the CDR3 reads TGTGCCAGCAGTTTCGCACGACGGATGAACACTGAAGCTTTCTTT. This chain links TRBV6-2 or TRBV6-3 with TRBJ1-1; D is unclear. Germline lookup yields CDR1 MNHEY and CDR2 SVGEGT. V shed 4 bases and J shed 0 bases, with 12 bases lying between them. CDR3 length: 15 residues.

This clonotype was detected only a few times. The rearrangement uses TRBV6-2 or TRBV6-3 and TRBJ2-4; possibly TRBD1 for D (6 bases). Germline-derived CDR1 and CDR2 are MNHEY and SVGEGT. This CDR3 spans 17 amino acids. Between the trimmed V and J ends, which lost 10 bases and 3 bases, there was a span of 25 bases. CDR3 sequence (DNA): TGTGCCATCCACGGACCCGGACAGTCGTTAGGCAAAAACATTCAGTACTTC. Its protein product is CAIHGPGQSLGKNIQYF.

This clonotype was seen at least ten times. V gene TRBV6-1 combines with J gene TRBJ2-7; 9 nucleotides agree with TRBD1. The germline CDR1 and CDR2 sequences are MNHNS and SASEGT. The CDR3 has 15 residues. Germline trimming cut 5 bases from V and 3 bases from J; bases unmatched to any gene: 8. CDR3 loop: CASSLAGTGLYEQYF. The CDR3 DNA is TGTGCCAGCAGTTTAGCCGGGACAGGGCTCTACGAGCAGTACTTC.

Ten or more counts support this clonotype. The chain carries TRBV10-3 and TRBJ2-2; TRBD1 aligns across 10 bases. J lost 1 base, V lost 6 bases, and 5 bases had no gene match. Germline loops: CDR1 ENHRY, CDR2 SYGVKD. This CDR3 is built from 16 residues. The CDR3 coding sequence is TGTGCCATCAGCCAGAGGGACAGGGGGAACACCGGGGAGCTGTTTTTT. Encoded protein: CAISQRDRGNTGELFF.

This clonotype occurred many times. The V gene is TRBV5-1, the J gene TRBJ1-4; no clear D. The CDR3 is 15 amino acids. V dropped 0 bases and J dropped 7 bases, with 13 bases sitting between them. Per germline, CDR1 SGHRS and CDR2 YFSETQ. Written as DNA, the CDR3 is TGCGCCAGCAGCTTGGATGGAGGGCGCGGTGAAAAACTGTTTTTT. Translation: CASSLDGGRGEKLFF.

The sample holds many counts of this clonotype. This sequence joins TRBV7-2 and TRBJ1-2, with no clear D. Germline V gene sequence: CDR1 SGHTA, CDR2 FQGNSA. The CDR3 is made up of 15 amino acids. The V gene lost 5 bases and the J gene lost 4 bases, with 17 bases spanning the gap. CDR3 amino acids: CASSQTRLPFYGYTF. CDR3 DNA: TGTGCCAGCAGCCAGACACGACTTCCTTTCTATGGCTACACCTTC.

Ten or more counts support this clonotype. The chain has TRBV7-9 and TRBJ2-3, with D tentatively TRBD1 (5 bases). Germline V gene lookup returns CDR1 SEHNR and CDR2 FQNEAQ (reference sequence). Trimming stripped 5 bases from V and 3 bases from J, with 18 bases between. This CDR3 comprises 16 residues. The CDR3 loop reads CASSPLQGIGTDTQYF. In nucleotides, the CDR3 is TGTGCCAGCAGCCCTCTTCAGGGAATCGGAACAGATACGCAGTATTTT.

This clonotype was detected ten times or more. The chain uses TRBV7-9 and TRBJ2-7; 14 positions agree with TRBD2. Trimming took 5 bases from V and 10 from J; bases not matched to a gene: 4. CDR3 size: 13 residues. The V gene's germline CDR1 is SEHNR and CDR2 FQNEAQ (reference sequence). CDR3 sequence reads: CASSEGLAGAQYF. In nucleotides, the CDR3 is TGTGCCAGCAGCGAGGGACTAGCGGGGGCCCAGTACTTC.

In this sample, this clonotype turned up many times. This chain uses TRBV4-1 with TRBJ1-3; D ambiguous. Germline V lookup: CDR1 MGHRA, CDR2 YSYEKL. This CDR3 spans 14 amino acids. V gave up 0 bases and J gave up 2 bases, with 5 bases separating them. CDR3 coding DNA: TGCGCCAGCAGCCAAGATCCCACTGGAAACACCATATATTTT. As protein: CASSQDPTGNTIYF.

The chain couples TRBV14 to TRBJ2-7, with 7 bases matching TRBD2. Germline V lookup: CDR1 SGHDN, CDR2 FVKESK. This CDR3 is 14 amino acids long. V lost 4 bases and J lost 1; bases outside the gene matches: 4. The CDR3 coding sequence is TGTGCCAGCAGCCCCTTGGGGGGGTCCTACGAGCAGTACTTC. Its translation is CASSPLGGSYEQYF.

This clonotype was seen many times. This chain links TRBV6-5 with TRBJ1-4; D possibly corresponds to TRBD1 (5 bases). The V gene lost 2 bases and the J gene lost 5 bases, with 9 bases spanning the gap. The CDR3 totals 14 residues. Germline CDR1 and CDR2: MNHEY and SVGAGI. The CDR3 reads CASSYDGGNEKLFF. The CDR3 coding sequence is TGTGCCAGCAGTTACGACGGGGGGAATGAAAAACTGTTTTTT.

This clonotype was seen repeatedly, ten times or more. This chain joins TRBV7-9 and TRBJ1-1, with D perhaps matching TRBD1 (6 bases). The CDR3 runs to 17 residues. Trimming cost V 4 bases and J 0 bases, with 18 bases left between them. CDR1 SEHNR and CDR2 FQNEAQ come from the germline V gene (reference sequence). CDR3 nucleotide sequence: TGTGCCAGCAGCTGGGAGAGGGGGGCGAGGGTGAACACTGAAGCTTTCTTT. Protein product: CASSWERGARVNTEAFF.

A few counts support this clonotype. The chain couples TRBV6-4 to TRBJ2-7, with D unresolved. Germline CDR1 is MRHNA and CDR2 is SNTAGT. The V end lost 3 bases, the J end lost 2 bases, and 11 bases lay between the germline ends. This CDR3 is built from 14 residues. The CDR3 DNA is TGTGCCAGCAGTGATACGAGGACGACCTACGAGCAGTACTTC. Residues: CASSDTRTTYEQYF.

There are many counts of this clonotype. This chain joins TRBV28 and TRBJ1-2; D possibly corresponds to TRBD1 (5 bases). The ends were cut back, 6 bases at V and 7 bases at J, with 9 bases in the middle. Germline CDR1 reads MDHEN; CDR2 reads SYDVKM. The CDR3 has 11 residues. CDR3: CASSDRLGYTF. The CDR3 DNA reads as TGTGCCAGCAGCGACAGACTTGGCTACACCTTC.

The table lists this clonotype with many counts. The chain uses TRBV20-1 and TRBJ2-1; TRBD2 matches at 12 bases. Germline lookup yields CDR1 DFQATT and CDR2 SNEGSKA (reference sequence). The CDR3 has 14 amino acids. Losses at the gene ends were 7 bases for V and 4 bases for J; bases not matched to a gene: 5. The CDR3 reads CSVLAGGPYNEQFF. CDR3 in DNA: TGCAGTGTACTAGCGGGGGGACCTTACAATGAGCAGTTCTTC.

This clonotype was recorded at least ten times. The chain joins TRBV7-9 to TRBJ2-3, with D perhaps matching TRBD2 (6 bases). Germline V gives CDR1 SEHNR, CDR2 FQNEAQ (reference sequence). The V gene lost 5 bases and the J gene lost 6 bases, with 18 bases spanning the gap. This CDR3 contains 15 residues. CDR3 bases: TGTGCCAGCAGCACCTTTGCGGGGTTCATGGATACGCAGTATTTT. Translation: CASSTFAGFMDTQYF.

This clonotype was observed at least ten times. The V gene is TRBV2, the J gene TRBJ2-1; 12 bases are a match to TRBD2. After removal of 5 bases from V and 9 bases from J, the junction contained 8 bases not matched to a gene. The germline gives CDR1 SNHLY, CDR2 FYNNEI. This CDR3 spans 15 amino acids. This chain's CDR3 is CASSLLAGGRGEQFF. CDR3 sequence (DNA): TGTGCCAGCAGTCTTCTAGCGGGGGGGAGAGGTGAGCAGTTCTTC.

In its sample, this clonotype was seen a few times. The chain joins TRBV2 to TRBJ1-1; possibly TRBD1 for D (5 bases). V dropped 6 bases and J dropped 4 bases, with 15 bases sitting between them. The CDR3 is made up of 14 amino acids. CDR1 and CDR2 (germline): SNHLY, FYNNEI. The CDR3 coding sequence is TGTGCCAGCAGGGAGGAGGGGTCTAGCACTGAAGCTTTCTTT. Amino acids: CASREEGSSTEAFF.

This clonotype was seen at least ten times. V gene TRBV20-1 combines with J gene TRBJ2-7; D possibly uses TRBD1 or TRBD2 (5 bases each). Germline V gene sequence: CDR1 DFQATT, CDR2 SNEGSKA (reference sequence). The V and J ends lost 3 bases and 4 bases respectively, with 13 bases between them. The CDR3 has 13 amino acids. In DNA, the CDR3 is TGCAGTGCTAGTCGAGGGACGTTTTACGAGCAGTACTTC. Amino acids: CSASRGTFYEQYF.